This TCR beta chain was found in a study of blood T cell repertoires in COVID-19. Study context: Spain, Italy and the United States supplied samples that represented acute and convalescent COVID-19. From T cells, B-cell-depleted T cells, or PBMCs came the material, which was cDNA or gDNA.

Under the authors' procedure: Counts of nucleated cells, estimated from reference gene primer amplification, were obtained. Data came from immunoSEQ multiplex PCR; TCRdb stores just in-frame clones and leaves some out. From that table come the V and J calls and clone size; the DNA was used to work out D and trimming. The sample has roughly 80,000 clones; 88% are singletons. Trimming pared 3 bases from V and 9 bases from J, leaving 12 bases between. Germline lookup yields CDR1 SNHLY and CDR2 FYNNEI. This CDR3 comprises 13 residues. The J gene is TRBJ1-3, the V gene TRBV2; D is unclear. The sequenced material came from peripheral blood. The receptor's source is a woman of 80 years or more with acute or convalescent COVID-19. CDR3 nucleotides: TGTGCCAGCAGTGAGGCAGGTCATGGCACCATATATTTT. The encoded protein is CASSEAGHGTIYF.